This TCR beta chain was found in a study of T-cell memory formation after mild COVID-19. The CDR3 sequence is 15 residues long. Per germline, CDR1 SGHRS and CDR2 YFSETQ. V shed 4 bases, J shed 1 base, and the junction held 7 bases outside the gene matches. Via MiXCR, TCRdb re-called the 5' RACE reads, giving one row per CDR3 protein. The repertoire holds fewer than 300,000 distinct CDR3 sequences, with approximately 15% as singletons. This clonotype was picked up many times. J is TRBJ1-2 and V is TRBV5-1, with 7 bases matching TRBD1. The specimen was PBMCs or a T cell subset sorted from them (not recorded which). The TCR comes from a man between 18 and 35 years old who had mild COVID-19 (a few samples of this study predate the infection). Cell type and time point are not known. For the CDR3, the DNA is TGCGCCAGCAGCCCGGGGACAGAACTTAACTATGGCTACACCTTC. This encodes CASSPGTELNYGYTF.